The 22 T cell receptor beta chains in this list originate from one sample, sequenced in a study of early T cells in non-severe SARS-CoV-2 infection. TCRdb redid the calling of the 5' RACE reads with MiXCR, one entry per CDR3 protein. The table includes tens of thousands of distinct CDR3 sequences, roughly 10% detected once. The material sequenced was whole blood, taken at baseline. Receptors originate from an adult who was a healthcare worker with PCR-confirmed SARS-CoV-2 infection or an uninfected control (not recorded which).

This rearrangement joins TRBV19 to TRBJ2-1, with a weak D call TRBD2 (5 bases). CDR3 length equals 12 residues. V dropped 10 bases and J dropped 5 bases, with 12 bases sitting between them. Germline CDR1 LNHDA, CDR2 SQIVND (reference sequence). The CDR3, as DNA: TGTGCCACGTGGACTGGAAACAATGAGCAGTTCTTC. Its translation: CATWTGNNEQFF.

This clonotype was seen repeatedly, ten times or more. The chain couples TRBV5-1 to TRBJ2-5, with a possible D match to TRBD1 (5 bases). Trimming removed 4 bases at V and 2 bases at J, with 6 bases between. The CDR3 sequence is 12 residues long. Germline V CDR1 and CDR2: SGHRS, YFSETQ. CDR3 amino acids: CASSRGQETQYF. The CDR3, as DNA: TGCGCCAGCAGCAGGGGACAAGAGACCCAGTACTTC.

This sequence joins TRBV6-6 and TRBJ1-3; no clear D. The CDR3 has 15 residues. Trimming removed 2 bases from V and 6 bases from J, with 14 bases in between. Germline CDR1 reads MNHNY; CDR2 reads SVGAGI (reference sequence). CDR3 in DNA: TGTGCCAGCAGTTACGCGGGGTTTCCAGAAAACACCATATATTTT. Its protein is CASSYAGFPENTIYF.

This clonotype was observed many times. V is TRBV11-2 and J is TRBJ1-1; the D gene is possibly TRBD1 (6 bases). CDR1 and CDR2 from the germline V gene are SGHAT and FQNNGV. V was clipped by 0 bases and J by 0 bases, with 11 bases between them. The CDR3 runs 16 residues. The CDR3 DNA is TGTGCCAGCAGCTTAGAATGGGGACAAATGAACACTGAAGCTTTCTTT. It encodes CASSLEWGQMNTEAFF.

The table lists this clonotype with a few counts. The chain has TRBV19 and TRBJ2-2, with D possibly matching TRBD1 (6 bases). With 2 bases removed from V and 4 bases from J, the gap between germline ends came to 14 bases. In germline, CDR1 is LNHDA, CDR2 SQIVND (reference sequence). The CDR3 is 16 amino acids. The DNA for the CDR3 is TGTGCCAGTAGTATACCTTCCGGGACAAGCACCGGGGAGCTGTTTTTT. Its translation is CASSIPSGTSTGELFF.

This clonotype was detected a few times. This sequence joins TRBV29-1 and TRBJ2-7; weak D call: TRBD1 (6 bases). CDR1 and CDR2 (germline): SQVTM, ANQGSEA. V lost 5 bases, J lost 2 bases, and 7 bases lay in between. The CDR3 totals 11 residues. The chain's CDR3 is CSVKGAYEQYF. In DNA form, the CDR3 reads TGCAGCGTTAAGGGGGCCTACGAGCAGTACTTC.

The V call is TRBV20-1, the J call TRBJ2-7; unclear D gene. Per the germline V gene, CDR1 is DFQATT and CDR2 is SNEGSKA (reference sequence). This CDR3 is 13 amino acids long. V was shortened by 2 bases and J by 0 bases, with 8 bases between the two germline ends. CDR3 nucleotides: TGCAGTGCTAGACCCCGACGCTCCTACGAGCAGTACTTC. It codes for CSARPRRSYEQYF.

The table lists this clonotype with many counts. This sequence joins TRBV10-3 and TRBJ2-5, with D possibly matching TRBD1 (6 bases). V was shortened by 6 bases and J by 5 bases, with 16 bases between the two germline ends. The CDR3 has 14 amino acids. The germline gives CDR1 ENHRY, CDR2 SYGVKD. The CDR3 reads CAIRGAETWETQYF. The CDR3 nucleotides are TGTGCCATCAGGGGGGCAGAGACGTGGGAGACCCAGTACTTC.

This clonotype has a count of ten or more. This sequence joins TRBV29-1 and TRBJ1-2; no firm D call. CDR1 SQVTM and CDR2 ANQGSEA come from the germline V gene. The CDR3 sequence is 12 residues long. Deletions cut 6 bases from V and 4 bases from J, with 12 bases between. The DNA for the CDR3 is TGCAGCGTCACGGATAATTTCTATGGCTACACCTTC. As protein: CSVTDNFYGYTF.

The J gene is TRBJ2-7, the V gene TRBV29-1, with no clear D. V was pared by 2 bases and J by 2 bases, with 13 bases between. The germline gives CDR1 SQVTM, CDR2 ANQGSEA. The CDR3 loop spans 14 amino acids. The CDR3 region is CSVETAEKPYEQYF. The CDR3 DNA follows: TGCAGCGTTGAAACGGCAGAGAAGCCCTACGAGCAGTACTTC.

This clonotype turned up a few times. The rearrangement joins TRBV7-9 to TRBJ2-4, with TRBD1 matching 8 bases. This CDR3 spans 14 amino acids. With 6 bases clipped from V and 4 bases from J, the junction kept 5 bases outside the gene matches. CDR1 is SEHNR and CDR2 is FQNEAQ in the germline V gene (reference sequence). Here the CDR3 DNA reads TGTGCCAGCAGTCGAGGACAGGGAAAAAACATTCAGTACTTC. Translated: CASSRGQGKNIQYF.

This clonotype was recorded a few times. The chain is built from TRBV5-4 and TRBJ1-4; D not resolved. Germline values: CDR1 SGHNT, CDR2 YYREEE (reference sequence). Trimming pared 4 bases from V and 5 bases from J, leaving 18 bases between. The CDR3 covers 16 residues. CDR3 residues: CASSPTISSGNEKLFF. DNA of the CDR3: TGTGCCAGCAGCCCAACTATTTCCTCGGGAAATGAAAAACTGTTTTTT.

This clonotype was recorded many times. V usage is TRBV20-1 and J usage is TRBJ2-7; perhaps TRBD1 as D (6 bases). Germline lookup yields CDR1 DFQATT and CDR2 SNEGSKA (reference sequence). V was cut by 4 bases and J by 1 base, with 11 bases left in between. The length of the CDR3 is 13 residues. The CDR3 nucleotides are TGCAGTGCTACGACAGGCTATTCCTACGAGCAGTACTTC. Protein product: CSATTGYSYEQYF.

The gene calls are TRBV5-8 and TRBJ2-1; D gene unclear. V lost 2 bases and J 9 bases, leaving 9 bases between the germline ends. Germline CDR1 SGHTS, CDR2 YDEGEE. CDR3 size: 12 residues. The CDR3 reads CASSFPRSEQFF. CDR3 bases: TGTGCCAGCAGCTTCCCTAGGAGTGAGCAGTTCTTC.

J is TRBJ2-7 and V is TRBV5-4; TRBD1 matches 9 bases. CDR1 is SGHNT and CDR2 is YYREEE in the germline V gene (reference sequence). This CDR3 is built from 15 residues. The V gene end was trimmed by 3 bases and the J gene end by 3 bases; junction bases not matched to a gene: 7. CDR3 loop: CASSSAPGQGYEQYF. The CDR3 DNA follows: TGTGCCAGCAGCTCGGCCCCGGGACAGGGCTACGAGCAGTACTTC. Complete variable domain (other parts from reference TRBV5-4 and TRBJ2-7): ETGVTQSPTHLIKTRGQQVTLRCSSQSGHNTVSWYQQALGQGPQFIFQYYREEENGRGNFPPRFSGLQFPNYSSELNVNALELDDSALYLCASSSAPGQGYEQYFGPGTRLTVT.

The chain couples TRBV29-1 to TRBJ2-5; D is perhaps TRBD2 (6 bases). Germline lookup yields CDR1 SQVTM and CDR2 ANQGSEA. The CDR3 is 14 amino acids. V was clipped by 6 bases and J by 1 base, with 15 bases between them. This CDR3 is CSVALAGGQETQYF. CDR3 DNA: TGCAGCGTCGCACTAGCCGGAGGCCAAGAGACCCAGTACTTC.

This clonotype has ten or more counts. The chain is built from TRBV2 and TRBJ2-2; no firm D call. The V and J ends lost 5 bases and 1 base respectively, with 5 bases between them. This CDR3 is 13 amino acids long. Germline V gene data show CDR1 as SNHLY and CDR2 as FYNNEI. This CDR3 is CASSLENTGELFF. CDR3 bases: TGTGCCAGCAGTCTAGAGAACACCGGGGAGCTGTTTTTT.

This clonotype was observed at least ten times. The CDR3 coding sequence is TGCGCCAGCAGTCCCCCCGGGACAGGAAACAATGAGCAGTTCTTC. Its protein product is CASSPPGTGNNEQFF. V gene TRBV5-1 combines with J gene TRBJ2-1, with TRBD1 matching 8 bases. Germline CDR1 is SGHRS and CDR2 is YFSETQ. The CDR3 runs to 15 residues. J gave up 5 bases and V 5 bases, and 9 bases lay outside the gene matches.

In its sample, this clonotype was seen many times. J is TRBJ2-7 and V is TRBV7-6; D is perhaps TRBD2 (5 bases). The CDR3 is 14 amino acids. Deletions cut 1 base from V and 2 bases from J, with 9 bases between. The V gene's germline CDR1 is SGHVS and CDR2 FNYEAQ. The CDR3 nucleotides read TGTGCCAGCAGCTTAGTAGGAGGACCCTACGAGCAGTACTTC. This gives the protein CASSLVGGPYEQYF.

This clonotype turned up a few times. The chain recombines TRBV30 with TRBJ1-5; no reliable D call. V was trimmed by 3 bases and J by 12 bases, leaving 18 bases between them. Germline V gene sequence: CDR1 GTSNPN, CDR2 SVGIG (reference sequence). This CDR3 comprises 13 residues. Here the CDR3 DNA reads TGTGCCTGGAGCCCTTCGGGAGGGCTCCTCCAGCATTTT. It codes for CAWSPSGGLLQHF.

The chain joins TRBV5-1 to TRBJ1-3, with D possibly TRBD1 on 5 matching bases. This CDR3 is 17 amino acids long. V lost 0 bases, J lost 1 base, and 14 bases lay in between. Germline V lookup: CDR1 SGHRS, CDR2 YFSETQ. Here the CDR3 reads CASSLAGLGRSGNTIYF. The DNA for the CDR3 is TGCGCCAGCAGCTTGGCCGGGCTGGGACGGTCTGGAAACACCATATATTTT.

This clonotype was observed many times. The V and J genes are TRBV7-2 and TRBJ2-2; tentatively, D is TRBD1 or TRBD2 (6 bases each). CDR3 length: 15 residues. The germline V gene has CDR1 SGHTA and CDR2 FQGNSA. Trimming removed 5 bases from V and 6 bases from J, with 16 bases in between. The CDR3 here is CASSLLGGLAGELFF. The CDR3 bases are TGTGCCAGCAGCCTCTTGGGGGGCCTCGCCGGGGAGCTGTTTTTT.